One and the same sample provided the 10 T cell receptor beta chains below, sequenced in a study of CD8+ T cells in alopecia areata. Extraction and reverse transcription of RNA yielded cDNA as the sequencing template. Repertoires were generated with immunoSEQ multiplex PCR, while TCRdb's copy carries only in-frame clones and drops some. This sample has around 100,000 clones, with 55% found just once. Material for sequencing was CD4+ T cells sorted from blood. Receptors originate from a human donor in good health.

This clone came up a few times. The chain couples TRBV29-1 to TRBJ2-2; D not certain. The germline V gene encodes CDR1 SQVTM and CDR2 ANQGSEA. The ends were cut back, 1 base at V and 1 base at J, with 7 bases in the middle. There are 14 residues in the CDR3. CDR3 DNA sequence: TGCAGCGTTGAAGGCAAGAAGAACACCGGGGAGCTGTTTTTT. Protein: CSVEGKKNTGELFF.

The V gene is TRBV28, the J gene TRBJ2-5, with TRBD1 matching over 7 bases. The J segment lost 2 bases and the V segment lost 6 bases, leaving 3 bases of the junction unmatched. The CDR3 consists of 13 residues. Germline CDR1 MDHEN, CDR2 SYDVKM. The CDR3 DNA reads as TGTGCCAGCAGCCCGGGACAGCAAGAGACCCAGTACTTC. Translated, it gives CASSPGQQETQYF.

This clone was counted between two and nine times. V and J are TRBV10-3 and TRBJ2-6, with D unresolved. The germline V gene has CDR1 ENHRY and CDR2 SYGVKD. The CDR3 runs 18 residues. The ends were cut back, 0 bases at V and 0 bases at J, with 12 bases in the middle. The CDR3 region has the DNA TGTGCCATCAGTGAGTCGGTGGGAACGGTCTCTGGGGCCAACGTCCTGACTTTC. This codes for CAISESVGTVSGANVLTF.

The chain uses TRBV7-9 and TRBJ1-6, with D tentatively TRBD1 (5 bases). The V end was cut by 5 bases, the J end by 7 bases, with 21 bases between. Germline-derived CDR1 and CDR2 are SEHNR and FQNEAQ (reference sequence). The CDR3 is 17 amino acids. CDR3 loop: CASSPRDQGLNNSPLHF. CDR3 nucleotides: TGTGCCAGCAGCCCGCGGGACCAGGGTTTGAACAATTCACCCCTCCACTTT.

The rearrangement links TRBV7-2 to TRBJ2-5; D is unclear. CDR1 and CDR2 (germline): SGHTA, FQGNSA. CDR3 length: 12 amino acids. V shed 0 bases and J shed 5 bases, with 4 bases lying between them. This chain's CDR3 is CASSLAGETQYF. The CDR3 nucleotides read TGTGCCAGCAGCTTAGCGGGGGAGACCCAGTACTTC.

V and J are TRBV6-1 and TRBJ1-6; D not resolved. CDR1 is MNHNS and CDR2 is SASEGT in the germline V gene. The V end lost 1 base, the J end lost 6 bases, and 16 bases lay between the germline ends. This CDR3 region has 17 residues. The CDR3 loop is CASSEDPRLAANSPLHF. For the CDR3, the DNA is TGTGCCAGCAGTGAAGATCCCCGTCTGGCAGCTAATTCACCCCTCCACTTT.

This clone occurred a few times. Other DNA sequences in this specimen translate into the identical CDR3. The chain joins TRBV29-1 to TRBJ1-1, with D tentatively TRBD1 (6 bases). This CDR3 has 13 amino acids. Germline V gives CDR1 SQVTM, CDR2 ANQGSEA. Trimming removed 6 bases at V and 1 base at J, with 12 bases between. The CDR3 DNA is TGCAGCGTCCTGAAGACAGGGAACACTGAAGCTTTCTTT. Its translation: CSVLKTGNTEAFF.

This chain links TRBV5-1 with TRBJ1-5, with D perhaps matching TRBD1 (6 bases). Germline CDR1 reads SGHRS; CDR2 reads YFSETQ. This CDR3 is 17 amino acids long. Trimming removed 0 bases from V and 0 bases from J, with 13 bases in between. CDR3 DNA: TGCGCCAGCAGCTTGGAAATCAGGGGATATAGCAATCAGCCCCAGCATTTT. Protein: CASSLEIRGYSNQPQHF.

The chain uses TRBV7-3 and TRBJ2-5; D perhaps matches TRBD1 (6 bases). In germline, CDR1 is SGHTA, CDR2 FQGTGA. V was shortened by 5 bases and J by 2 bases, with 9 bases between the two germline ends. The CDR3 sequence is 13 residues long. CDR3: CASSPGTQETQYF. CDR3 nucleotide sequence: TGTGCCAGCAGCCCAGGGACACAAGAGACCCAGTACTTC.

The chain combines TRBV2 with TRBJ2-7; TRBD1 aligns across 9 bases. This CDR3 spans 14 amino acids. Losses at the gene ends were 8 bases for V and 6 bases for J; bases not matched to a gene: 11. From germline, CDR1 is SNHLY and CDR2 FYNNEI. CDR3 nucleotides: TGTGCCAGCCAAGACGGACAGGGGTCAGCCGAGCAGTACTTC. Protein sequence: CASQDGQGSAEQYF.